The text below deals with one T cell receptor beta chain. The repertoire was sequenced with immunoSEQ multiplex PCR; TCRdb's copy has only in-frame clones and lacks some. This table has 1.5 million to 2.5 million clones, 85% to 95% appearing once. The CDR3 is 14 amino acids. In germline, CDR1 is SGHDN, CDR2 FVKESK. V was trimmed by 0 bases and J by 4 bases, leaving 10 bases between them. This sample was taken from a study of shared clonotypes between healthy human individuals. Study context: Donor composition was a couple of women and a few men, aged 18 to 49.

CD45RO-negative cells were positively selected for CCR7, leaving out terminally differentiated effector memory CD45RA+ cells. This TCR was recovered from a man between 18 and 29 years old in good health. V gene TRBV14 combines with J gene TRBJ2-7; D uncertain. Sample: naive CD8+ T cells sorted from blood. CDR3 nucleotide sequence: TGTGCCAGCAGCCAAGATCTCTTGGGATACGAGCAGTACTTC. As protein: CASSQDLLGYEQYF.